The 20 T cell receptor beta chains below all came from one sample that was sequenced in a study of CD8 T cells in ankylosing spondylitis. Study results and limitations: Blood of patients with ankylosing spondylitis appeared to be characterized by a TCR beta motif of eight highly homologous variants.

No antigen is known for these receptors. Each CDR3 protein is one row after TCRdb ran MiXCR on the 5' RACE reads. Of around 770,000 distinct CDR3 sequences listed, roughly 19% are singletons. The sequenced sample was blood, either unsorted or a sorted T cell fraction (not recorded which). The receptors were gathered from a male donor with ankylosing spondylitis.

This clonotype appeared a few times. The chain combines TRBV28 with TRBJ2-4; no clear D. The CDR3 is made up of 14 amino acids. V gave up 1 base and J gave up 12 bases, with 16 bases separating them. Germline V CDR1 and CDR2: MDHEN, SYDVKM. CDR3 nucleotides: TGTGCCAGCAGTTTATACGGCCAGATCAGCGCTCAGTACTTC. It encodes CASSLYGQISAQYF.

This clonotype was counted a few times. The chain links TRBV7-9 to TRBJ2-7, with 12 bases that match TRBD2. The V gene's germline CDR1 is SEHNR and CDR2 FQNEAQ (reference sequence). The CDR3 length is 14 residues. Trimming at V came to 2 bases and at J to 7 bases, leaving 3 bases not matched to a gene. The CDR3 DNA is TGTGCCAGCAGCTTATCCGGACTAGCGGGAGAGCAGTACTTC. This translates into CASSLSGLAGEQYF.

Ten or more counts support this clonotype. The CDR3 DNA is TGCAGCGTTGAAGTTAGCAGGTACAATGAGCAGTTCTTC. Translation gives CSVEVSRYNEQFF. The V and J genes are TRBV29-1 and TRBJ2-1; no firm D call. CDR3 length equals 13 residues. V shed 1 base and J shed 4 bases, with 8 bases lying between them. Germline V gene lookup returns CDR1 SQVTM and CDR2 ANQGSEA.

The rearrangement joins TRBV20-1 to TRBJ2-1, with TRBD2 matching 11 bases. J was trimmed by 6 bases and V by 5 bases; bases with no gene match: 9. The length of the CDR3 is 15 residues. Per germline, CDR1 DFQATT and CDR2 SNEGSKA (reference sequence). CDR3 DNA: TGCAGTGCTTCCCTTAATAGCGGGGGGGCCAATGAGCAGTTCTTC. Residues: CSASLNSGGANEQFF.

The V call is TRBV10-2, the J call TRBJ2-7; 9 bases are a match to TRBD1. Germline trimming cut 4 bases from V and 4 bases from J; bases unmatched to any gene: 5. Germline V gene sequence: CDR1 WSHSY, CDR2 SAAADI. The CDR3 contains 14 residues. The CDR3 DNA follows: TGCGCCAGCAGTGGGACAGGGGTGTTTTACGAGCAGTACTTC. It is translated as CASSGTGVFYEQYF.

This clonotype occurred a few times. The V and J genes are TRBV2 and TRBJ1-5, with TRBD1 identical over 8 bases. The CDR3 consists of 15 residues. Looked up from germline, CDR1 is SNHLY and CDR2 is FYNNEI. V shed 6 bases and J 2 bases; nucleotides not matched to a gene: 6. CDR3 nucleotide sequence: TGTGCCAGCAGAGACCGACAGGGGCGCAATCAGCCCCAGCATTTT. This encodes CASRDRQGRNQPQHF.

The chain recombines TRBV5-5 with TRBJ1-1, with D unresolved. Looked up from germline, CDR1 is SGHKS and CDR2 is YYEKEE (reference sequence). This CDR3 spans 14 amino acids. Trimming stripped 2 bases from V and 5 bases from J, with 13 bases between. The CDR3 is CASSFIKAGTEAFF. In nucleotides, the CDR3 is TGTGCCAGCAGCTTTATCAAGGCCGGGACTGAAGCTTTCTTT.

The rearrangement links TRBV5-5 to TRBJ2-3, with D hard to call. Trimming removed 3 bases at V and 0 bases at J, with 11 bases between. Germline CDR1 and CDR2: SGHKS and YYEKEE (reference sequence). CDR3 length: 15 amino acids. Written as DNA, the CDR3 is TGTGCCAGCAGCTCCGGGCCGTCTAGCACAGATACGCAGTATTTT. Protein product: CASSSGPSSTDTQYF.

The V and J genes are TRBV5-1 and TRBJ2-1, with 7 nucleotides matching TRBD1. The CDR3 totals 16 residues. Germline lookup yields CDR1 SGHRS and CDR2 YFSETQ. Germline trimming cut 0 bases from V and 2 bases from J; bases unmatched to any gene: 5. CDR3 sequence (DNA): TGCGCCAGCAGCTTGGCAACCGGGACAGCCTACAATGAGCAGTTCTTC. Translated, it gives CASSLATGTAYNEQFF.

V usage is TRBV11-2 and J usage is TRBJ2-5, with 11 bases fitting TRBD2. Germline values: CDR1 SGHAT, CDR2 FQNNGV. The CDR3 covers 16 residues. J gave up 3 bases and V 6 bases, and 9 bases lay outside the gene matches. In nucleotides, the CDR3 is TGTGCCAGCAGACCCACCCAGGGACTAGCGGAAGAGACCCAGTACTTC. Its protein is CASRPTQGLAEETQYF.

The sample holds a few counts of this clonotype. This chain links TRBV4-3 with TRBJ2-3, with D tentatively TRBD2 (6 bases). The CDR3 has 18 residues. V gave up 0 bases and J gave up 0 bases, with 16 bases separating them. The germline gives CDR1 LGHNA, CDR2 YSLEER. The CDR3 nucleotides read TGCGCCAGCAGCCAAGAACCTACAGGAGGGAGGAGCACAGATACGCAGTATTTT. This sequence encodes CASSQEPTGGRSTDTQYF.

This clonotype was counted at least ten times. The chain combines TRBV24-1 with TRBJ2-1; 9 bases match TRBD2. The junction had 2 bases not matched to a gene; V was cut back by 3 bases and J by 0 bases. Germline values: CDR1 KGHDR, CDR2 SFDVKD. The CDR3 has 16 residues. CDR3 sequence: CATSDASGNSYNEQFF. For the CDR3, the DNA is TGTGCCACCAGTGATGCTAGCGGGAACTCCTACAATGAGCAGTTCTTC.

This clonotype was seen repeatedly, ten times or more. The chain couples TRBV5-1 to TRBJ2-7, with D unresolved. The CDR3 sequence is 12 residues long. V was shortened by 2 bases and J by 3 bases, with 6 bases between the two germline ends. Germline CDR1 SGHRS, CDR2 YFSETQ. The DNA for the CDR3 is TGCGCCAGCAGCTTCCCAGGCTACGAGCAGTACTTC. Its translation is CASSFPGYEQYF.

The genes are TRBV5-1 and TRBJ2-1; TRBD2 aligns across 9 bases. Per germline, CDR1 SGHRS and CDR2 YFSETQ. Trimming cost V 1 base and J 6 bases; bases outside gene matches: 5. The CDR3 consists of 15 residues. In nucleotides, the CDR3 is TGCGCCAGCAGCTTGCGGCGGGGGGGCCCCAATGAGCAGTTCTTC. It yields the protein CASSLRRGGPNEQFF.

The chain couples TRBV12-3 or TRBV12-4 to TRBJ1-3; D is ambiguous. This CDR3 has 14 residues. V lost 6 bases, J lost 2 bases, and 11 bases lay in between. The CDR3 loop is CASSFGLTGNTIYF. As DNA, the CDR3 is TGTGCCAGCAGCTTCGGACTGACTGGAAACACCATATATTTT.

The V gene is TRBV4-1, the J gene TRBJ2-5; 14 bases fit TRBD2. CDR1 MGHRA and CDR2 YSYEKL come from the germline V gene. V lost 5 bases to trimming and J lost 4 bases; unmatched junction nucleotides: 6. This CDR3 has 16 amino acids. This CDR3 is CASSTQGLAGVETQYF. CDR3 bases: TGCGCCAGCAGCACCCAGGGACTAGCGGGAGTAGAGACCCAGTACTTC.

The table lists this clonotype with a few counts. The rearrangement joins TRBV6-1 to TRBJ1-1; no clear D. Germline CDR1 is MNHNS and CDR2 is SASEGT. Between the trimmed V and J ends, which lost 5 bases and 0 bases, there was a span of 16 bases. CDR3 size: 16 residues. CDR3 region: CASSHTRTGMNTEAFF. CDR3 DNA sequence: TGTGCCAGCAGTCATACCAGGACCGGAATGAACACTGAAGCTTTCTTT.

The chain has TRBV5-6 and TRBJ2-7; 7 bases align to TRBD1. Per germline, CDR1 SGHDT and CDR2 YYEEEE. Trimming took 2 bases from V and 6 from J; bases not matched to a gene: 5. The CDR3 extends over 13 amino acids. The CDR3 loop is CASSLRGLLEQYF. CDR3 sequence (DNA): TGTGCCAGCAGCTTAAGGGGGCTGCTCGAGCAGTACTTC.

This clonotype was seen a handful of times. The rearrangement joins TRBV7-3 to TRBJ2-3; no definite D call. V was trimmed by 0 bases and J by 6 bases, leaving 10 bases between them. CDR3 length equals 14 residues. In germline, CDR1 is SGHTA, CDR2 FQGTGA. CDR3 loop: CASSLTGKSDTQYF. The CDR3 nucleotides read TGTGCCAGCAGCTTAACAGGGAAATCGGATACGCAGTATTTT.

The sample holds a few counts of this clonotype. V and J are TRBV12-3 or TRBV12-4 and TRBJ2-3, with D uncertain. Trimming removed 7 bases from V and 2 bases from J, with 19 bases in between. The CDR3 has 16 amino acids. The DNA for the CDR3 is TGTGCCAGCAACGCAAAGGGTGGTCACTACACAGATACGCAGTATTTT. This gives the protein CASNAKGGHYTDTQYF.